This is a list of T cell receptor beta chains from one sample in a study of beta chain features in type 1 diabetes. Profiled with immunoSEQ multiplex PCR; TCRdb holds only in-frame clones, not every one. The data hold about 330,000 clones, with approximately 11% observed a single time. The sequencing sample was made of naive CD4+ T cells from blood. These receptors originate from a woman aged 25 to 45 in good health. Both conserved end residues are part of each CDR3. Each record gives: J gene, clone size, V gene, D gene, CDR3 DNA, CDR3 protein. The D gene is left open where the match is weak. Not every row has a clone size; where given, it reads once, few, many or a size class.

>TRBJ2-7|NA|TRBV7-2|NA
TGTGCCAGCAGCTTACCGCGTGGCGAGCAGTACTTC
CASSLPRGEQYF
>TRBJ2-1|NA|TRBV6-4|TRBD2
TGTGCCAGCAGTGGGCGACTAGCGGGATCCTACAATGAGCAGTTCTTC
CASSGRLAGSYNEQFF
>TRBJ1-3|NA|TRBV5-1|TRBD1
TGCGCCAGCAGCTTGGTGACAGGGGACCTCTCTGGAAACACCATATATTTT
CASSLVTGDLSGNTIYF
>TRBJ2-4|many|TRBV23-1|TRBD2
TGCGCCAGCAGGAAGTCCGTGGGGAGGGATCAGTACTTC
CASRKSVGRDQYF
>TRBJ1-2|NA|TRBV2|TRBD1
TGTGCCAGCAGTAACCGGGACAGGGTGTATGGCTACACCTTC
CASSNRDRVYGYTF
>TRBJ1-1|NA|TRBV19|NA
TGTGCCAGTAGTTTAAACACTGAAGCTTTCTTT
CASSLNTEAFF
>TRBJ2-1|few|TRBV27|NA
TGTGCCAGCAGTTTCATTCAACGCGATGAGCAGTTCTTC
CASSFIQRDEQFF
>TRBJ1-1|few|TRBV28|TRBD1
TGTGCCAGCAGGCTCGAACAGGGGGCTGAGACTGAAGCTTTCTTT
CASRLEQGAETEAFF
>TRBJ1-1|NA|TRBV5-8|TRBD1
TGTGCCAGCAGCTTGTGGACAGGCTTGAACACTGAAGCTTTCTTT
CASSLWTGLNTEAFF
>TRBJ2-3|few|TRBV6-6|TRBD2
TGTGCCAGCAGGGGACGACTAGCGGGAGAAGGAGATACGCAGTATTTT
CASRGRLAGEGDTQYF
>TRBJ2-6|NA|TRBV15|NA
TGTGCCACCAGCAGAGATCGGGGGGCCTCTGGGGCCAACGTCCTGACTTTC
CATSRDRGASGANVLTF
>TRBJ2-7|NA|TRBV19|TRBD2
TGTGCCAGTAGTATCGGGGGGGCCTACGAGCAGTACTTC
CASSIGGAYEQYF
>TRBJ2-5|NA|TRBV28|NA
TGTGCCAGCAGTTTCCGGGACTCGAAAGAGACCCAGTACTTC
CASSFRDSKETQYF
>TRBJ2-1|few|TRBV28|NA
TGTGCCAGCCGGAGCTGGGGCGGCAATGAGCAGTTCTTC
CASRSWGGNEQFF
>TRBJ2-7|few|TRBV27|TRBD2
TGTGCCAGCAGTTTATCGCCTGCGTTAGCGGGAGGGCCTGGCGAGCAGTACTTC
CASSLSPALAGGPGEQYF
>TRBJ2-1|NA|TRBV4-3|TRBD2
TGCGCCAGCAGCCAAGGGTTGGGACTAGCGGCAGACAATGAGCAGTTCTTC
CASSQGLGLAADNEQFF
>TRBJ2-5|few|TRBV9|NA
TGTGCCAGCAGCGTAAGCGGAGAAGAGACCCAGTACTTC
CASSVSGEETQYF
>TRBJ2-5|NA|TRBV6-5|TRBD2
TGTGCCAGCAGTTTAACCTCCCTGCTGCCGGGACTAGTGTACTTC
CASSLTSLLPGLVYF
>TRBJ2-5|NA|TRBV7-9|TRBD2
TGTGCCAGCAGCTTAGCCCGTAGTCTAGCGGAGCAAGAGACCCAGTACTTC
CASSLARSLAEQETQYF
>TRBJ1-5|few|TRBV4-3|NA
TGCGCCAGCAGCCAAGAAAGGGGTGGGCAGCCCCAGCATTTT
CASSQERGGQPQHF
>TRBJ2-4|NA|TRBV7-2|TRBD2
TGTGCCAGCAGTCCCCCCGGGACTACAAAAAACATTCAGTACTTC
CASSPPGTTKNIQYF
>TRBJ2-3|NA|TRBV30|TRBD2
TGTGCCTGGAGTCGTGGGATAGCGGGAGTGCTCACAGATACGCAGTATTTT
CAWSRGIAGVLTDTQYF
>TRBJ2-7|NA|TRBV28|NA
TGTGCCAGCAGTTTATTGCCGGGATCGAGGGAGCAGTACTTC
CASSLLPGSREQYF
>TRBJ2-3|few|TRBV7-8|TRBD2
TGTGCCAGCAGACGACGGGAGGGCCAGTCAGATACGCAGTATTTT
CASRRREGQSDTQYF
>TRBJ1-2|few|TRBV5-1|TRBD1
TGCGCCAGCAGCTTGTCCGGGGACAGGAACTATGGCTACACCTTC
CASSLSGDRNYGYTF
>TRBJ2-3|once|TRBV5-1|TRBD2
TGCGCCAGCAGCTTCGGTCTAGCGGGAGGGCTGGGGCAGTATTTT
CASSFGLAGGLGQYF
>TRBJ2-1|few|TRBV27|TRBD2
TGTGCCAGCAGTTTAATCCCCCAGAGCGGGAGGTGGGATGAGCAGTTCTTC
CASSLIPQSGRWDEQFF
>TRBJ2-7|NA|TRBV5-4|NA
TGTGCCAGCAGCCGCGGCGGGTTGGGCGAGCAGTACTTC
CASSRGGLGEQYF
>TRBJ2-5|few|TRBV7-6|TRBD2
TGTGCCAGCAGTCTCGGCGGGGGGGGAAAGAAGACCCAGTACTTC
CASSLGGGGKKTQYF
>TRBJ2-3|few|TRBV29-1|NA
TGCAGCGTTGAAGGGTTTGCGGCCACAGATACGCAGTATTTT
CSVEGFAATDTQYF
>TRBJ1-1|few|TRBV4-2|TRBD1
TGTGCCAGCAGCCAGGGACAGGGGGTAGGTGAAGCTTTCTTT
CASSQGQGVGEAFF
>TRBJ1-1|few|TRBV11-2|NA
TGTGCCAGCAGCTTAGTTGTACGGGGGAACACTGAAGCTTTCTTT
CASSLVVRGNTEAFF
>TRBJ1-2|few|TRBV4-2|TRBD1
TGTGCCAGCAGCCAAGATCCCCCCTCCGGGACAGGGAACTATGGCTACACCTTC
CASSQDPPSGTGNYGYTF
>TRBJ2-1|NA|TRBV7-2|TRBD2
TGTGCCAGCAGCTTCGGGCTAGCGGGGTACAATGAGCAGTTCTTC
CASSFGLAGYNEQFF
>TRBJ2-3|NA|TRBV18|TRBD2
TGTGCCAGCTCGTTTACTAGCGGGAGAACCACAGATACGCAGTATTTT
CASSFTSGRTTDTQYF
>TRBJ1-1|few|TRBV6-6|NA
TGTGCCAGCAACGAGCCAGGGGTGAACACTGAAGCTTTCTTT
CASNEPGVNTEAFF
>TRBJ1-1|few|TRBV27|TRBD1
TGTGCCAGTTCGGGACAGGGGAATACTGAAGCTTTCTTT
CASSGQGNTEAFF
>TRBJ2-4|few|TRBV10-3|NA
TGTACCATCGTTATTTTAGCCAAAAACATTCAGTACTTC
CTIVILAKNIQYF
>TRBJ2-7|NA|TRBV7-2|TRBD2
TGTGCCAGCAGCTTAGCAACTAGCGGGAGGGTTGGGGAGCAGTACTTC
CASSLATSGRVGEQYF
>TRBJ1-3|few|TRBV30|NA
TGTGCCTGGAGTGTACGCAGGAATTATGGAAACACCATATATTTT
CAWSVRRNYGNTIYF
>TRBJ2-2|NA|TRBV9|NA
TGTGCCAGCAGCGTAGCGGGAAGGAACACCGGGGAGCTGTTTTTT
CASSVAGRNTGELFF
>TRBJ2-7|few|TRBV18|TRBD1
TGTGCCAGCTCAATGGGACAGGCAGCAAACGAGCAGTACTTC
CASSMGQAANEQYF
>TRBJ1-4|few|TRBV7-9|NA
TGTGCCAGCAGCTTTTGGGGGGAAAATGAAAAACTGTTTTTT
CASSFWGENEKLFF
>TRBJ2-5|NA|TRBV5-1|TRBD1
TGCGCCAGCAGCTTGGCCGCCGGGACAGGGGACGAGACCCAGTACTTC
CASSLAAGTGDETQYF
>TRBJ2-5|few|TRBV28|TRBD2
TGTGCCAGCAGTCTTACCGCCTCCACGGGAGGTCTGGAGTACTTC
CASSLTASTGGLEYF
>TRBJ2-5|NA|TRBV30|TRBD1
TGTGCCTGGAGTGCCCGGACAGGGGTCGGTATGAGGGAGACCCAGTACTTC
CAWSARTGVGMRETQYF
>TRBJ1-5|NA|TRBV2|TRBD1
TGTGCCAGCAGGACAGGGGGCTTTCAGCCCCAGCATTTT
CASRTGGFQPQHF
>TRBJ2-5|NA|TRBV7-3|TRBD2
TGTGCCAGCAGCTTAGGGGTCGGACTAGGCGAGACCCAGTACTTC
CASSLGVGLGETQYF
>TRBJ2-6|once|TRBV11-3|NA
TGTGCCAGCAGCTTAGAGAGCACCGCTGGGGCCAACGTCCTGACTTTC
CASSLESTAGANVLTF
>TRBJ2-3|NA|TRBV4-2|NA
TGTGCCAGCAGCCAAGAACAGCGGCGGTCCCGCACAGATACGCAGTATTTT
CASSQEQRRSRTDTQYF
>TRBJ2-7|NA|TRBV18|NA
TGTGCCAGCTCACCACCGGCCAGGGTGGGCGAGCAGTACTTC
CASSPPARVGEQYF
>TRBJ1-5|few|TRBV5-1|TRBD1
TGCGCCAGCAGCAAGGCCGGGACAGAGGATCAGCCCCAGCATTTT
CASSKAGTEDQPQHF